The 32 T cell receptor beta chains below were found in one sample sequenced in a study of cytomegalovirus exposure and HLA in healthy donors. Measured with immunoSEQ multiplex PCR; TCRdb has only the in-frame clones, and not every one. This sample yields about 95,000 clones, of which 85% are seen a single time; around 20% belongs to the top ten. The source material was PBMCs. The receptors shown here come from a man aged 18 to 29 in good health and CMV-seropositive.

This sequence joins TRBV6-5 and TRBJ2-7; TRBD2 matches 7 bases. CDR1 and CDR2 from the germline V gene are MNHEY and SVGAGI. The CDR3 spans 15 residues. V lost 5 bases, J lost 0 bases, and 7 bases stayed unmatched. The CDR3 sequence is CASSTSSGGSYEQYV. The CDR3 DNA sequence: TGTGCCAGCAGTACCTCTAGCGGAGGCTCCTACGAGCAGTACGTC.

The chain joins TRBV27 to TRBJ2-2, with TRBD1 matching 8 bases. After removal of 6 bases from V and 0 bases from J, the junction contained 3 bases not matched to a gene. The length of the CDR3 is 15 residues. The germline V gene has CDR1 MNHEY and CDR2 SMNVEV (reference sequence). The CDR3 DNA sequence: TGTGCCAGCAGCCTGGGACAGGCGAACACCGGGGAGCTGTTTTTT. It specifies CASSLGQANTGELFF.

DNA for the CDR3: TGTGCCAGCAGCTTATTAACTAGCGGACACCAAGAGACCCAGTACTTC. Protein: CASSLLTSGHQETQYF. The chain has TRBV7-2 and TRBJ2-5; 8 bases line up with TRBD2. With 2 bases clipped from V and 0 bases from J, the junction kept 5 bases outside the gene matches. The CDR3 covers 16 residues. Germline V gene sequence: CDR1 SGHTA, CDR2 FQGNSA. Full variable domain (rest looked up from reference TRBV7-2 and TRBJ2-5): GAGVSQSPSNKVTEKGKDVELRCDPISGHTALYWYRQSLGQGLEFLIYFQGNSAPDKSGLPSDRFSAERTGGSVSTLTIQRTQQEDSAVYLCASSLLTSGHQETQYFGPGTRLLVL.

This clone was recorded only once. This chain uses TRBV2 with TRBJ2-1, with 7 bases matching TRBD2. The V segment lost 11 bases and the J segment 9 bases; nucleotides outside the gene matches: 13. Germline CDR1 reads SNHLY; CDR2 reads FYNNEI. The CDR3 runs to 13 residues. CDR3 sequence (DNA): TGTGCCGGGGGAGGGGCGGGAGAAAGTGAGCAGTTCTTC. It translates to CAGGGAGESEQFF.

The J gene is TRBJ1-2, the V gene TRBV28, with TRBD1 matching 7 bases. The germline CDR1 and CDR2 sequences are MDHEN and SYDVKM. There are 14 residues in the CDR3. Losses at the gene ends were 4 bases for V and 2 bases for J; bases not matched to a gene: 4. CDR3 loop: CASSYEGANYGYTF. CDR3 nucleotides: TGTGCCAGCAGTTATGAGGGGGCAAACTATGGCTACACCTTC.

The chain links TRBV6-6 to TRBJ1-2; no definite D call. Germline assignment: CDR1 MNHNY and CDR2 SVGAGI (reference sequence). V lost 2 bases and J lost 6, with 16 bases in between. This CDR3 is 15 amino acids long. This chain's CDR3 is CASSYLVRVVDGYTF. As DNA, the CDR3 is TGTGCCAGCAGTTACCTGGTGAGGGTGGTAGATGGCTACACCTTC.

The chain couples TRBV27 to TRBJ2-1; 16 nucleotides line up with TRBD2. The CDR3 has 15 amino acids. Trimming cost V 5 bases and J 12 bases; bases outside gene matches: 7. Germline V gene sequence: CDR1 MNHEY, CDR2 SMNVEV (reference sequence). This chain's CDR3 is CASSPGTSGRAGQFF. CDR3 coding DNA: TGTGCCAGCAGTCCCGGGACTAGCGGGAGGGCCGGGCAGTTCTTC.

Here the CDR3 DNA reads TGTGCCAGCTCACCGAGCGGGGGATTGTACGAGCAGTACGTC. This sequence encodes CASSPSGGLYEQYV. The chain combines TRBV18 with TRBJ2-7, with 8 nucleotides matching TRBD2. Looked up from germline, CDR1 is KGHSH and CDR2 is LQKENI. V lost 3 bases and J lost 4; bases outside the gene matches: 5. This CDR3 has 14 amino acids.

J is TRBJ1-5 and V is TRBV28; 8 nucleotides agree with TRBD1. The CDR3 is 15 amino acids. V shed 2 bases and J 6 bases; nucleotides not matched to a gene: 6. Germline values: CDR1 MDHEN, CDR2 SYDVKM. The CDR3 is CASSLVGQGSQPQHF. CDR3 DNA: TGTGCCAGCAGTTTAGTAGGACAGGGAAGTCAGCCCCAGCATTTT.

V usage is TRBV27 and J usage is TRBJ2-3; D remains ambiguous. Germline values: CDR1 MNHEY, CDR2 SMNVEV (reference sequence). The ends were cut back, 2 bases at V and 4 bases at J, with 10 bases in the middle. The CDR3 length is 14 residues. The chain's CDR3 is CASSLGQSADTQYF. Written as DNA, the CDR3 is TGTGCCAGCAGTTTAGGGCAGTCCGCAGATACGCAGTATTTT.

The CDR3 reads CAAVRGPSTDTQYF. The CDR3 DNA reads TGTGCCGCTGTAAGGGGGCCTAGCACAGATACGCAGTATTTT. This rearrangement joins TRBV7-9 to TRBJ2-3, with TRBD1 matching 7 bases. In germline, CDR1 is SEHNR, CDR2 FQNEAQ (reference sequence). V lost 11 bases, J lost 0 bases, and 8 bases stayed unmatched. This CDR3 is built from 14 residues.

The J gene is TRBJ2-7, the V gene TRBV27; 9 nucleotides agree with TRBD1. Germline V gives CDR1 MNHEY, CDR2 SMNVEV (reference sequence). This CDR3 has 14 residues. V shed 5 bases and J 2 bases; nucleotides not matched to a gene: 4. The CDR3 region is CASSGGTGTYEQYF. CDR3 in DNA: TGTGCCAGCAGTGGGGGGACAGGGACCTACGAGCAGTACTTC.

The rearrangement uses TRBV9 and TRBJ2-1; perhaps TRBD1 as D (6 bases). Germline CDR1 SGDLS, CDR2 YYNGEE. The CDR3 has 18 residues. The V end was cut by 0 bases, the J end by 2 bases, with 18 bases between. The CDR3 DNA sequence: TGTGCCAGCAGCGTAGCAGGGGTTGTCCAGGGTACCTACAATGAGCAGTTCTTC. It is translated as CASSVAGVVQGTYNEQFF.

The rearrangement links TRBV4-1 to TRBJ1-5, with D possibly matching TRBD1 (6 bases). Trimming stripped 3 bases from V and 2 bases from J, with 17 bases between. The germline gives CDR1 MGHRA, CDR2 YSYEKL. This CDR3 has 17 residues. The CDR3 region is CASSQTGLLMGNQPQHF. The CDR3 nucleotides are TGCGCCAGCAGCCAGACAGGCCTGCTCATGGGCAATCAGCCCCAGCATTTT.

The rearrangement joins TRBV29-1 to TRBJ2-1; the D gene is possibly TRBD2 (7 bases). CDR3 size: 13 residues. The V gene's germline CDR1 is SQVTM and CDR2 ANQGSEA. The germline V and J ends were trimmed by 6 bases and 1 base, with 10 bases remaining between them. For the CDR3, the DNA is TGCAGCGTCGAGGGGGGGTCCTACAATGAGCAGTTCTTC. Translating it yields CSVEGGSYNEQFF.

This chain connects TRBV10-2 to TRBJ1-2; the match to TRBD1 covers 11 bases. The CDR3 covers 14 residues. The V segment lost 6 bases and the J segment 7 bases; nucleotides outside the gene matches: 7. Germline V lookup: CDR1 WSHSY, CDR2 SAAADI. The CDR3 DNA follows: TGCGCCAGCAGCTTCGGACAGGGGGCGAGTGGCTACACCTTC. Its protein is CASSFGQGASGYTF.

The gene calls are TRBV30 and TRBJ1-2; D is possibly TRBD1 (6 bases). Germline CDR1 is GTSNPN and CDR2 is SVGIG (reference sequence). CDR3 length: 11 amino acids. Trimming pared 0 bases from V and 7 bases from J, leaving 6 bases between. CDR3 sequence (DNA): TGTGCCTGGAGTGTAGGGGGTGGCTACACCTTC. Protein sequence: CAWSVGGGYTF. The full variable domain, rest sourced from reference TRBV30 and TRBJ1-2, is SQTIHQWPATLVQPVGSPLSLECTVEGTSNPNLYWYRQAAGRGLQLLFYSVGIGQISSEVPQNLSASRPQDRQFILSSKKLLLSDSGFYLCAWSVGGGYTFGSGTRLTVV.

There are a few counts of this clone. The chain is built from TRBV30 and TRBJ1-2; tentative D call: TRBD1 (6 bases). This CDR3 contains 17 residues. V was cut by 0 bases and J by 2 bases, with 19 bases left in between. CDR1 and CDR2 (germline): GTSNPN, SVGIG (reference sequence). CDR3 region: CAWSVTDRSKGNYGYTF. The DNA of the CDR3 is TGTGCCTGGAGTGTAACCGACAGGTCGAAAGGAAACTATGGCTACACCTTC.

The gene calls are TRBV27 and TRBJ2-1; D may be TRBD1 (6 bases). CDR1 is MNHEY, CDR2 SMNVEV, per germline (reference sequence). With 5 bases removed from V and 0 bases from J, the gap between germline ends came to 8 bases. The CDR3 covers 14 residues. DNA of the CDR3: TGTGCCAGCAGTACCAGGGGCTCCTACAATGAGCAGTTCTTC. Residues: CASSTRGSYNEQFF.

This chain joins TRBV4-1 and TRBJ1-1; D not certain. CDR1 is MGHRA and CDR2 is YSYEKL in the germline V gene. The CDR3 runs 16 residues. The germline V and J ends were trimmed by 1 base and 1 base, with 13 bases remaining between them. This CDR3 is CASSQVPYLRNTEAFF. CDR3 coding DNA: TGCGCCAGCAGCCAAGTGCCCTACCTGAGGAACACTGAAGCTTTCTTT.

The rearrangement joins TRBV30 to TRBJ1-1; D is perhaps TRBD1 (5 bases). Per the germline V gene, CDR1 is GTSNPN and CDR2 is SVGIG (reference sequence). Trimming took off 2 bases at V and 6 bases at J, with 10 bases between the two ends. The CDR3 contains 12 residues. In DNA, the CDR3 is TGTGCCTGGAGTCCCCCGGGGGCTGAAGCTTTCTTT. This codes for CAWSPPGAEAFF. The full variable domain, in which reference TRBV30 and TRBJ1-1 provide the parts outside the CDR3, is SQTIHQWPATLVQPVGSPLSLECTVEGTSNPNLYWYRQAAGRGLQLLFYSVGIGQISSEVPQNLSASRPQDRQFILSSKKLLLSDSGFYLCAWSPPGAEAFFGQGTRLTVV.

This clone was observed a single time. The V and J genes are TRBV2 and TRBJ2-7; 8 nucleotides match TRBD2. The CDR3 has 15 residues. V was pared by 6 bases and J by 2 bases, with 9 bases of the junction left unmatched. Germline V lookup: CDR1 SNHLY, CDR2 FYNNEI. CDR3 bases: TGTGCCAGCAGCAACCCGGGGGGGGGCCCCTACGAGCAGTACTTC. It translates to CASSNPGGGPYEQYF.

The rearrangement joins TRBV27 to TRBJ1-2; no clear D. The CDR3 extends over 14 amino acids. Germline CDR1 is MNHEY and CDR2 is SMNVEV (reference sequence). The germline V and J ends were trimmed by 8 bases and 4 bases, with 17 bases remaining between them. CDR3 region: CASAPRGLIYGYTF. Written as DNA, the CDR3 is TGTGCCAGCGCTCCTCGGGGTTTGATCTATGGCTACACCTTC.

The V call is TRBV7-9, the J call TRBJ2-5; D ambiguous. There are 12 residues in the CDR3. V shed 1 base and J shed 3 bases, with 3 bases lying between them. Germline V gene lookup returns CDR1 SEHNR and CDR2 FQNEAQ (reference sequence). Here the CDR3 reads CASSLVKETQYF. The DNA for the CDR3 is TGTGCCAGCAGCTTAGTAAAAGAGACCCAGTACTTC. Full variable domain (remainder filled in from reference TRBV7-9 and TRBJ2-5): DTGVSQNPRHKITKRGQNVTFRCDPISEHNRLYWYRQTLGQGPEFLTYFQNEAQLEKSRLLSDRFSAERPKGSFSTLEIQRTEQGDSAMYLCASSLVKETQYFGPGTRLLVL.

The rearrangement uses TRBV11-2 and TRBJ2-1, with TRBD2 matching over 14 bases. V dropped 5 bases and J dropped 7; count of bases not matched to a gene: 7. Germline CDR1 and CDR2: SGHAT and FQNNGV. CDR3 size: 16 residues. This CDR3 is CASSIRGLAGDNEQFF. The CDR3 DNA is TGTGCCAGCAGCATTAGGGGACTAGCGGGAGATAATGAGCAGTTCTTC.

This chain links TRBV14 with TRBJ2-2; a weak D match, TRBD2 (6 bases). This CDR3 is 14 amino acids long. CDR1 SGHDN and CDR2 FVKESK come from the germline V gene. V was clipped by 0 bases and J by 6 bases, with 8 bases between them. The CDR3 protein is CASSQDGSAGELFF. In nucleotides, the CDR3 is TGTGCCAGCAGCCAAGACGGGAGTGCCGGGGAGCTGTTTTTT.

CDR3 sequence (DNA): TGTGCCAGTAGTAAAGGACAGGGAAGCTACGAGCAGTACTTC. Its translation: CASSKGQGSYEQYF. The chain is built from TRBV19 and TRBJ2-7, with 8 bases lining up with TRBD1. Germline V gene sequence: CDR1 LNHDA, CDR2 SQIVND (reference sequence). The CDR3 sequence is 14 residues long. Trimming removed 4 bases from V and 3 bases from J; junction bases left unmatched: 5.

The V and J genes are TRBV4-1 and TRBJ2-4, with D possibly matching TRBD2 (6 bases). This CDR3 has 17 amino acids. Germline CDR1 is MGHRA and CDR2 is YSYEKL. Between the trimmed V and J ends, which lost 3 bases and 1 base, there was a span of 16 bases. This chain's CDR3 is CASSQGRFTSAKNIQYF. The DNA for the CDR3 is TGCGCCAGCAGCCAGGGAAGATTCACTAGCGCCAAAAACATTCAGTACTTC.

As regards this clone: This likely traces to a read error, being one base from a far larger clone. This sample also contains other DNA sequences that code for the same CDR3. This chain joins TRBV4-1 and TRBJ1-1; the match to TRBD1 covers 8 bases. The V gene end was trimmed by 0 bases and the J gene end by 4 bases; junction bases not matched to a gene: 1. The CDR3 sequence is 14 residues long. Germline V CDR1 and CDR2: MGHRA, YSYEKL. The CDR3 here is CASSQETGATEAFF. CDR3 bases: TGCGCCAGCAGCCAAGAGACAGGGGCCACTGAAGCTTTCTTT.

The V call is TRBV5-6, the J call TRBJ2-7, with 11 bases aligning to TRBD1. This CDR3 is built from 15 residues. After removal of 2 bases from V and 4 bases from J, the junction contained 5 bases not matched to a gene. The germline V gene encodes CDR1 SGHDT and CDR2 YYEEEE. CDR3 sequence: CASSLGTGGLYEQYV. CDR3 coding DNA: TGTGCCAGCAGCTTAGGGACAGGGGGGTTATACGAGCAGTACGTC.

The chain employs TRBV7-6 and TRBJ1-5; a weak D match, TRBD1 (5 bases). CDR3 length: 12 residues. CDR1 SGHVS and CDR2 FNYEAQ come from the germline V gene. Trimming cost V 1 base and J 12 bases, with 10 bases left between them. The CDR3 sequence: CASSLEQGSQHF. The CDR3 region has the DNA TGTGCCAGCAGCTTAGAGCAGGGAAGCCAGCATTTT.

The rearrangement joins TRBV5-1 to TRBJ1-2, with TRBD1 identical over 11 bases. The V gene end was trimmed by 4 bases and the J gene end by 3 bases; junction bases not matched to a gene: 8. Germline-derived CDR1 and CDR2 are SGHRS and YFSETQ. This CDR3 has 16 residues. CDR3 sequence: CASSQGQGVNDYGYTF. The CDR3 DNA reads as TGCGCCAGCAGCCAGGGACAGGGGGTTAACGACTATGGCTACACCTTC.